The 11 T cell receptor beta chains below all came from one sample that was sequenced in a study of cytomegalovirus exposure and HLA in healthy donors. It was with 60 Vbeta and 13 Jbeta primers that the PCR ran. Profiling relied on immunoSEQ multiplex PCR, and the TCRdb table lists in-frame clones only, not all of them. The table has roughly 150,000 clones, around 78% seen once; the top ten hold around 1.5%. Sequencing was done on a sample of PBMCs. The receptors were sampled from a man between 40 and 49 years old in good health and CMV-seronegative.

V is TRBV7-6 and J is TRBJ2-1; the D gene is possibly TRBD1 (6 bases). V was trimmed by 0 bases and J by 7 bases, leaving 16 bases between them. The germline CDR1 and CDR2 sequences are SGHVS and FNYEAQ. The CDR3 totals 16 residues. CDR3 sequence: CASSLALRGRRNEQFF. The CDR3 DNA reads as TGTGCCAGCAGCTTAGCGCTCAGGGGCCGAAGGAATGAGCAGTTCTTC.

J is TRBJ2-3 and V is TRBV10-3, with 10 bases that match TRBD2. The germline V gene has CDR1 ENHRY and CDR2 SYGVKD. Trimming at V came to 3 bases and at J to 3 bases, leaving 3 bases not matched to a gene. The CDR3 contains 15 residues. CDR3 region: CAISEIAGGTDTQYF. The CDR3 region has the DNA TGTGCCATCAGTGAAATAGCGGGAGGTACAGATACGCAGTATTTT.

The J gene is TRBJ2-5, the V gene TRBV15, with 12 bases fitting TRBD2. This CDR3 has 19 amino acids. The V segment lost 0 bases and the J segment 0 bases; nucleotides outside the gene matches: 8. Germline lookup yields CDR1 LNHNV and CDR2 YYDKDF (reference sequence). This chain's CDR3 is CATSRDWWTSGTDQETQYF. In DNA, the CDR3 is TGTGCCACCAGCAGAGACTGGTGGACTAGCGGGACTGACCAAGAGACCCAGTACTTC.

Worth noting for this clone: A read error may account for a junction end that differs from germline. The chain couples TRBV19 to TRBJ2-6; tentatively, D is TRBD2 (6 bases). From germline, CDR1 is LNHDA and CDR2 SQIVND (reference sequence). This CDR3 has 14 amino acids. Here the CDR3 reads CASTRGSGANGLTF. The CDR3 DNA reads as TGTGCCAGTACCCGGGGGTCTGGGGCCAACGGCCTGACTTTC.

The CDR3: CASSHPLAGGNTIYF. CDR3 DNA sequence: TGTGCCAGCAGCCACCCACTGGCCGGGGGAAACACCATATATTTT. V is TRBV7-8 and J is TRBJ1-3; D not certain. This CDR3 contains 15 residues. The V and J ends lost 5 bases and 4 bases respectively, with 15 bases between them. The V gene's germline CDR1 is SGHVS and CDR2 FQNEAQ.

The gene calls are TRBV9 and TRBJ1-1, with a possible D match to TRBD1 (5 bases). Germline V CDR1 and CDR2: SGDLS, YYNGEE. Deletions cut 0 bases from V and 3 bases from J, with 18 bases between. This CDR3 contains 17 residues. This CDR3 is CASSVDAGSGRDTEAFF. CDR3 DNA: TGTGCCAGCAGCGTAGATGCAGGGTCCGGTAGAGACACTGAAGCTTTCTTT.

A remark on this clone: One junction end disagrees with the germline gene, perhaps due to a read error. The CDR3 DNA reads as TGTGCCAGCAGCATCGGGACAGAGACTTACTTC. Its protein is CASSIGTETYF. The J gene is TRBJ1-2, the V gene TRBV6-5, with 7 bases lining up with TRBD1. The CDR3 sequence is 11 residues long. Germline V gives CDR1 MNHEY, CDR2 SVGAGI.

This chain links TRBV7-9 with TRBJ2-7; 10 nucleotides align to TRBD2. Trimming at V came to 5 bases and at J to 4 bases, leaving 5 bases not matched to a gene. This CDR3 spans 14 amino acids. CDR1 and CDR2 from the germline V gene are SEHNR and FQNEAQ (reference sequence). CDR3 DNA sequence: TGTGCCAGCAGCGCAAGCGGGAGGGCGTACGAGCAGTACGTC. It translates to CASSASGRAYEQYV.

This rearrangement joins TRBV5-6 to TRBJ2-5, with D possibly matching TRBD2 (6 bases). The length of the CDR3 is 15 residues. The germline V gene has CDR1 SGHDT and CDR2 YYEEEE. V was pared by 1 base and J by 5 bases, with 15 bases between. The CDR3 sequence: CASSLLDSGGETQYF. CDR3 nucleotides: TGTGCCAGCAGCTTGCTAGACTCCGGAGGGGAGACCCAGTACTTC.

This chain joins TRBV21-1 and TRBJ2-6; no check of the table's D call, TRBD2, against the DNA was made. TRBV21-1 corresponds to a pseudogene. The CDR3 has 16 residues. CDR3 in DNA: TGTGCCAGCAGCAAAGCGGGAGGACCTGGGGCCAACGTCCTGACTTTC. Residues: CASSKAGGPGANVLTF.

The chain recombines TRBV7-9 with TRBJ2-2, with D perhaps TRBD1 (6 bases). Trimming stripped 5 bases from V and 0 bases from J, with 13 bases between. Germline values: CDR1 SEHNR, CDR2 FQNEAQ (reference sequence). There are 16 residues in the CDR3. DNA of the CDR3: TGTGCCAGCAGCCCCCCGGGGACACCGAACACCGGGGAGCTGTTTTTT. This gives the protein CASSPPGTPNTGELFF.